The source of this T cell receptor beta chain is a study of Ad26.COV2.S vaccination and SARS-CoV-2 variants. The CDR3 is 15 amino acids. Trimming removed 0 bases from V and 8 bases from J, with 16 bases in between. Germline V gives CDR1 KGHSH, CDR2 LQKENI. Stated treatment: about 20 received Ad26.COV2.S at low or high dose, single or two shots; about 5 received placebo; per-sample allocation not given. All samples were drawn on day 63, counting from the first vaccine or placebo injection. The protocol was immunoSEQ multiplex PCR, while the TCRdb copy is restricted to in-frame clones and leaves out a portion. This repertoire shows 300,000 to 350,000 clones, 75% to 90% found once; its top ten account for over 8.5%.

This rearrangement joins TRBV18 to TRBJ1-2; D unresolved. The sample was peripheral blood, taken in a trial of Ad26.COV2.S vaccine versus placebo. This receptor was taken from a person between 18 and 59 years old who received the Ad26.COV2.S COVID-19 vaccine or a placebo. The CDR3 coding sequence is TGTGCCAGCTCACCACCGGTAATAGGCCGAACAGGCTACACCTTC. The encoded protein is CASSPPVIGRTGYTF.